The 20 T cell receptor beta chains given below trace back to one sample, sequenced in a study of T cell responses to AZD1222 COVID-19 vaccine (dated by TCRdb to the early 2020s). The label giving this sample's time point can be read as: about 28 days (+/-7) after the second vaccine dose. The library was made by the immunoSEQ multiplex PCR assay. TCRdb took over this immuneACCESS table, retaining in-frame rearrangements with V and J assigned. Such tables are incomplete; in checked studies, under half of the missing clones stem from an unresolved V gene, and the remainder is unexplained. The sample has tens of thousands of clones on record, approximately 85% of them singletons. 9% to 14% of the sample belongs to the ten largest clones. Sequencing used peripheral blood, obtained 28 days after the second AZD1222 dose. These receptors all come from an adult who received the AZD1222 COVID-19 vaccine.

The gene calls are TRBV19 and TRBJ2-1; a possible D gene is TRBD2 (7 bases). V lost 3 bases and J 1 base, leaving 16 bases between the germline ends. Germline-derived CDR1 and CDR2 are LNHDA and SQIVND (reference sequence). The CDR3 runs to 17 residues. CDR3: CASSIGGGLPSYNEQFF. The CDR3 nucleotides read TGTGCCAGTAGTATCGGCGGGGGCCTCCCTTCCTACAATGAGCAGTTCTTC.

The chain uses TRBV14 and TRBJ1-3; no definite D call. This CDR3 has 15 residues. Trimming pared 1 base from V and 0 bases from J, leaving 7 bases between. In germline, CDR1 is SGHDN, CDR2 FVKESK. The CDR3 sequence is CASSQVTSSGNTIYF. DNA for the CDR3: TGTGCCAGCAGCCAAGTGACGAGCTCTGGAAACACCATATATTTT. Supplemented by reference TRBV14 and TRBJ1-3, the full variable domain reads EAGVTQFPSHSVIEKGQTVTLRCDPISGHDNLYWYRRVMGKEIKFLLHFVKESKQDESGMPNNRFLAERTGGTYSTLKVQPAELEDSGVYFCASSQVTSSGNTIYFGEGSWLTVV.

The chain links TRBV10-2 to TRBJ2-1; the match to TRBD2 covers 9 bases. Germline loops: CDR1 WSHSY, CDR2 SAAADI. The trim removed 3 bases at V and 6 bases at J, leaving 6 bases unmatched. CDR3 length: 15 amino acids. The CDR3 is CASSDGGGAINEQFF. DNA of the CDR3: TGCGCCAGCAGTGATGGCGGGGGGGCTATCAATGAGCAGTTCTTC.

This chain links TRBV3-1 (or the pseudogene TRBV3-2) with TRBJ1-3; D unclear. Trimming removed 2 bases at V and 4 bases at J, with 3 bases between. Germline CDR1 is LGHDT and CDR2 is YNNKEL (reference sequence). The CDR3 extends over 12 amino acids. In nucleotides, the CDR3 is TGTGCCAGCAGCCAATGGGGAAACACCATATATTTT. This codes for CASSQWGNTIYF.

The rearrangement joins TRBV7-2 to TRBJ2-2; 9 bases are a match to TRBD2. The CDR3 length is 15 residues. CDR1 is SGHTA, CDR2 FQGNSA, per germline. After removal of 7 bases from V and 6 bases from J, the junction contained 9 bases not matched to a gene. The CDR3 loop reads CASTRLAEVAGELFF. The CDR3 DNA reads TGTGCCAGCACCCGACTAGCGGAGGTTGCCGGGGAGCTGTTTTTT.

The CDR3, as DNA: TGTGCCAGCAGTTACAGGGGTTCTGGCTACACCTTC. Translating it yields CASSYRGSGYTF. V gene TRBV12-3 or TRBV12-4 combines with J gene TRBJ1-2, with 7 bases aligning to TRBD1. This CDR3 has 12 amino acids. V was clipped by 4 bases and J by 7 bases; unmatched bases: 3.

Written as DNA, the CDR3 is TGTGCCAGCAGCGTATCAGGACCTAACACCGGGGAGCTGTTTTTT. It translates to CASSVSGPNTGELFF. V usage is TRBV9 and J usage is TRBJ2-2; unclear D gene. The CDR3 is 15 amino acids. In germline, CDR1 is SGDLS, CDR2 YYNGEE. V lost 1 base and J lost 2, with 9 bases in between.

The rearrangement uses TRBV6-6 and TRBJ1-2, with D hard to call. This CDR3 is 12 amino acids long. The V end lost 5 bases, the J end lost 0 bases, and 4 bases lay between the germline ends. Germline V gives CDR1 MNHNY, CDR2 SVGAGI (reference sequence). The CDR3 loop is CASSTTNYGYTF. In nucleotides, the CDR3 is TGTGCCAGCAGTACGACTAACTATGGCTACACCTTC.

The rearrangement links TRBV29-1 to TRBJ2-1; D gene ambiguous. The length of the CDR3 is 11 residues. CDR1 SQVTM and CDR2 ANQGSEA come from the germline V gene. The CDR3 DNA reads TGCACCGTGGCAGAAGCGAATGAGCAGTTCTTC. The encoded protein is CTVAEANEQFF.

Here the CDR3 DNA reads TGTGCCAGCAGTGAAAGGGGGACGGGTCCAGGCTACACCTTC. Translated: CASSERGTGPGYTF. The rearrangement uses TRBV2 and TRBJ1-2; perhaps TRBD1 as D (6 bases). The CDR3 loop spans 14 amino acids. Deletions cut 2 bases from V and 8 bases from J, with 15 bases between. CDR1 is SNHLY and CDR2 is FYNNEI in the germline V gene.

This clone has only a few counts. The chain combines TRBV4-3 with TRBJ1-2; TRBD1 aligns across 7 bases. The CDR3 loop spans 15 amino acids. J was trimmed by 2 bases and V by 2 bases; bases with no gene match: 5. CDR1 LGHNA and CDR2 YSLEER come from the germline V gene. The CDR3 DNA sequence: TGCGCCAGCAGCCAAAGGGACAGAAGGAACTATGGCTACACCTTC. Translated, it gives CASSQRDRRNYGYTF.

The chain combines TRBV12-3 or TRBV12-4 with TRBJ1-1; D is unresolved. This CDR3 spans 13 amino acids. Trimming shortened V by 8 bases and J by 4 bases, and 14 bases separated the two germline ends. CDR3 sequence (DNA): TGTGCCAGCCGAGGATGGGTAGGCACTGAAGCTTTCTTT. Translating it yields CASRGWVGTEAFF.

The chain joins TRBV6-5 to TRBJ1-2; D is perhaps TRBD1 (5 bases). Trimming cost V 8 bases and J 5 bases, with 15 bases left between them. The CDR3 is made up of 13 amino acids. Germline V gene lookup returns CDR1 MNHEY and CDR2 SVGAGI. The CDR3 sequence: CASSGERLYGYTF. CDR3 nucleotide sequence: TGTGCCAGCTCGGGGGAGCGGTTGTATGGCTACACCTTC.

The sample holds a few counts of this clone. The chain is built from TRBV28 and TRBJ2-1; D gene ambiguous. The ends were cut back, 7 bases at V and 1 base at J, with 14 bases in the middle. CDR3 size: 15 residues. CDR1 and CDR2 from the germline V gene are MDHEN and SYDVKM. CDR3 amino acids: CASNHLSGSYNEQFF. The CDR3 DNA sequence: TGTGCCAGCAATCATTTATCAGGTTCCTACAATGAGCAGTTCTTC. Combining the CDR3 with reference TRBV28 and TRBJ2-1 gives the whole variable domain DVKVTQSSRYLVKRTGEKVFLECVQDMDHENMFWYRQDPGLGLRLIYFSYDVKMKEKGDIPEGYSVSREKKERFSLILESASTNQTSMYLCASNHLSGSYNEQFFGPGTRLTVL.

This clone ranks as medium-sized (0.01 to 0.1%). This chain connects TRBV10-3 to TRBJ2-7; no definite D call. With 8 bases removed from V and 3 bases from J, the gap between germline ends came to 29 bases. The CDR3 totals 18 residues. CDR1 ENHRY and CDR2 SYGVKD come from the germline V gene. CDR3 DNA sequence: TGTGCCATCTCGCCTTTGTCGGCCTCGGGCACCTTAGTCTACGAGCAGTACTTC. As protein: CAISPLSASGTLVYEQYF.

Points on this clone: An end of the junction does not agree with germline; a read error may underlie this. This chain joins TRBV2 and TRBJ1-2; D possibly corresponds to TRBD1 (5 bases). Germline values: CDR1 SNHLY, CDR2 FYNNEI. CDR3 length: 15 residues. In DNA, the CDR3 is TGTGCCAGCAGGCCTCGTGAGGGACGCTCTACTACACCTATCTTC. Residues: CASRPREGRSTTPIF. Looking up the rest from reference TRBV2 and TRBJ1-2 gives the full variable domain: EPEVTQTPSHQVTQMGQEVILRCVPISNHLYFYWYRQILGQKVEFLVSFYNNEISEKSEIFDDQFSVERPDGSNFTLKIRSTKLEDSAMYFCASRPREGRSTTPIFGSGTRLTVV.

This sequence joins TRBV5-4 and TRBJ1-6; 7 bases agree with TRBD1. CDR1 SGHNT and CDR2 YYREEE come from the germline V gene (reference sequence). This CDR3 has 14 amino acids. The V gene end was trimmed by 2 bases and the J gene end by 8 bases; junction bases not matched to a gene: 4. The CDR3 region has the DNA TGTGCCAGCAGCTTAGCCCAGGGGGATTCACCCCTCCACTTT. Amino acid sequence: CASSLAQGDSPLHF.

For the CDR3, the DNA is TGCAGCGCCTTCGGACAGGGAGTAGGTGAGCAGTTCTTC. It specifies CSAFGQGVGEQFF. The chain is built from TRBV29-1 and TRBJ2-1, with 8 bases matching TRBD1. The CDR3 has 13 amino acids. Losses at the gene ends were 7 bases for V and 9 bases for J; bases not matched to a gene: 11. Germline loops: CDR1 SQVTM, CDR2 ANQGSEA.

This clone was observed once. J is TRBJ1-1 and V is TRBV7-8; 8 positions match TRBD1. After removal of 5 bases from V and 6 bases from J, the junction contained 8 bases not matched to a gene. Per the germline V gene, CDR1 is SGHVS and CDR2 is FQNEAQ. The CDR3 length is 14 residues. CDR3 amino acids: CASSNGQGRAEAFF. Written as DNA, the CDR3 is TGTGCCAGCAGCAACGGACAGGGCCGGGCTGAAGCTTTCTTT. The full variable domain, completed using reference TRBV7-8 and TRBJ1-1, is GAGVSQSPRYKVAKRGQDVALRCDPISGHVSLFWYQQALGQGPEFLTYFQNEAQLDKSGLPSDRFFAERPEGSVSTLKIQRTQQEDSAVYLCASSNGQGRAEAFFGQGTRLTVV.

This clone was found a few times. The chain has TRBV7-2 and TRBJ1-6; TRBD1 matches 7 bases. CDR3 length equals 14 residues. The V and J ends lost 4 bases and 8 bases, in that order; junction bases with no gene match: 5. Germline V gene sequence: CDR1 SGHTA, CDR2 FQGNSA. The CDR3, as DNA: TGTGCCAGCAGCTCTACGGGACAGTATTCACCCCTCCACTTT. Its translation: CASSSTGQYSPLHF.